This T cell receptor (beta chain) originates from a study of blood T cell repertoires in COVID-19. On the study more broadly: Spain, Italy and the United States supplied samples that represented acute and convalescent COVID-19. The analysed material was cDNA or gDNA that came from T cells, B-cell-depleted T cells, or PBMCs.

Per the study methods: Amplification with reference gene primers provided the estimates of nucleated cell counts. Clones were read by immunoSEQ multiplex PCR, and TCRdb kept only the in-frame ones, dropping some. D and trimming were read from the DNA, whereas the V and J calls and clone size are those reported in that table. The table records 100,000 or so clones, around 84% of them present only once. Material for sequencing was peripheral blood. This clonotype was sampled from a human donor in a cohort sampled during active COVID-19.

DNA of the CDR3: TGTGCCAGCAGTCGCACTAACTCCTACGAGCAGTACTTC. Protein sequence: CASSRTNSYEQYF. The chain recombines TRBV27 with TRBJ2-7; no clear D gene. This CDR3 is built from 13 residues. V was pared by 5 bases and J by 0 bases, with 8 bases between. Per the germline V gene, CDR1 is MNHEY and CDR2 is SMNVEV (reference sequence).